The 9 T cell receptor beta chains below were found in one sample sequenced in a study of radiotherapy plus CTLA-4 blockade in lung cancer. TCRdb's table, derived via immunoSEQ multiplex PCR, lists solely in-frame clones and lacks some. Seen here are around 100,000 clones, 81% observed once, and the top ten hold about 3.3%. This material consisted of peripheral blood, taken from a patient treated with radiotherapy plus ipilimumab. The receptors stem from a human donor with non-small cell lung cancer that progressed on radiotherapy plus ipilimumab. Some clones in this sample may be carry-over from other donors' samples.

This clone has more than one count but fewer than ten. The chain employs TRBV27 and TRBJ2-6; D possibly matches TRBD1 or TRBD2 (5 bases each). Looked up from germline, CDR1 is MNHEY and CDR2 is SMNVEV (reference sequence). This CDR3 has 18 amino acids. Trimming left V 2 bases short and J 0 bases short, with 14 bases between. The CDR3 DNA follows: TGTGCCAGCAGTTTAGGAGGACACCCGGCCTCTGGGGCCAACGTCCTGACTTTC. Translating gives CASSLGGHPASGANVLTF.

The chain joins TRBV7-8 to TRBJ2-7; D is uncertain. Trimming pared 5 bases from V and 2 bases from J, leaving 13 bases between. This CDR3 comprises 14 residues. CDR1 SGHVS and CDR2 FQNEAQ come from the germline V gene. As DNA, the CDR3 is TGTGCCAGCAGCCCGCGGAGCCACGCCTACGAGCAGTACTTC. It codes for CASSPRSHAYEQYF.

This clone showed up just a few times. This sequence joins TRBV15 and TRBJ1-5; perhaps TRBD1 as D (6 bases). The germline gives CDR1 LNHNV, CDR2 YYDKDF (reference sequence). V lost 4 bases and J lost 5, with 18 bases in between. The CDR3 extends over 16 amino acids. CDR3 nucleotide sequence: TGTGCCACCAGCACATCCAGGGGAGGTTGGGATCAGCCCCAGCATTTT. Encoded protein: CATSTSRGGWDQPQHF.

The genes are TRBV7-3 and TRBJ2-7; 8 nucleotides agree with TRBD2. V shed 5 bases, J shed 2 bases, and the junction held 8 bases outside the gene matches. Germline V CDR1 and CDR2: SGHTA, FQGTGA. There are 15 residues in the CDR3. This CDR3 reads CASSPSAGETYEQYF. The CDR3 coding sequence is TGTGCCAGCAGCCCCTCAGCGGGGGAGACCTACGAGCAGTACTTC.

This chain links TRBV18 with TRBJ1-1; 7 nucleotides agree with TRBD1. J was trimmed by 6 bases and V by 5 bases; bases with no gene match: 9. The CDR3 length is 14 residues. From germline, CDR1 is KGHSH and CDR2 LQKENI. The DNA for the CDR3 is TGTGCCAGCTCAGTGGCCCAGGGACAGCCTGAAGCTTTCTTT. Residues: CASSVAQGQPEAFF. The whole variable domain, filled in from reference TRBV18 and TRBJ1-1, reads NAGVMQNPRHLVRRRGQEARLRCSPMKGHSHVYWYRQLPEEGLKFMVYLQKENIIDESGMPKERFSAEFPKEGPSILRIQQVVRGDSAAYFCASSVAQGQPEAFFGQGTRLTVV.

The chain combines TRBV9 with TRBJ2-1; 8 nucleotides align to TRBD1. CDR3 length: 16 residues. V lost 1 base to trimming and J lost 8 bases; unmatched junction nucleotides: 11. From germline, CDR1 is SGDLS and CDR2 YYNGEE. CDR3 amino acids: CASSVNDPGGVYEQFF. CDR3 DNA sequence: TGTGCCAGCAGCGTAAACGATCCAGGGGGCGTATATGAGCAGTTCTTC. Variable domain in full (rest from reference TRBV9 and TRBJ2-1): DSGVTQTPKHLITATGQRVTLRCSPRSGDLSVYWYQQSLDQGLQFLIQYYNGEERAKGNILERFSAQQFPDLHSELNLSSLELGDSALYFCASSVNDPGGVYEQFFGPGTRLTVL.

The genes are TRBV7-9 and TRBJ2-5; 10 nucleotides match TRBD2. J gave up 4 bases and V 1 base, and 3 bases lay outside the gene matches. From germline, CDR1 is SEHNR and CDR2 FQNEAQ (reference sequence). The CDR3 is 15 residues long. The CDR3 DNA reads TGTGCCAGCAGCTTAGTCCTAGCGGGGGTAGAGACCCAGTACTTC. It specifies CASSLVLAGVETQYF.

The V call is TRBV28, the J call TRBJ1-1; D is unclear. V lost 6 bases and J lost 6, with 8 bases in between. Looked up from germline, CDR1 is MDHEN and CDR2 is SYDVKM. The length of the CDR3 is 11 residues. The CDR3 loop is CASSPGPEAFF. DNA of the CDR3: TGTGCCAGCAGCCCCGGTCCTGAAGCTTTCTTT.

This clone is judged medium-sized (0.01 to 0.1%). This chain connects TRBV6-4 to TRBJ2-2; no clear D. V was trimmed by 2 bases and J by 2 bases, leaving 3 bases between them. CDR1 MRHNA and CDR2 SNTAGT come from the germline V gene. The CDR3 totals 13 residues. CDR3 sequence reads: CASSDTNTGELFF. In DNA, the CDR3 is TGTGCCAGCAGTGACACAAACACCGGGGAGCTGTTTTTT.